The 27 T cell receptor beta chains presented below share a single source sample, sequenced in a study of breast tumors, draining lymph nodes, adjacent tissues. Samples came from axillary lymph nodes draining the breast cancer. TCRdb reprocessed the multiplex PCR reads via MiXCR and lists one record per CDR3 protein. This sample has some 250,000 distinct CDR3 sequences, with less than 45% found just once. Sample: axillary lymph node tissue. Every receptor here comes from a female donor with breast cancer. Some clones in this sample may be carry-over from other donors' samples.

This clonotype was seen repeatedly, ten times or more. The chain joins TRBV5-6 to TRBJ2-7, with a weak D call TRBD2 (5 bases). The CDR3 has 14 amino acids. Germline lookup yields CDR1 SGHDT and CDR2 YYEEEE. V was cut by 4 bases and J by 0 bases, with 11 bases left in between. CDR3 in DNA: TGTGCCAGCAGCCCTGGACTGATCTCCTACGAGCAGTACTTC. Protein product: CASSPGLISYEQYF. The full variable domain, rest sourced from reference TRBV5-6 and TRBJ2-7, is DAGVTQSPTHLIKTRGQQVTLRCSPKSGHDTVSWYQQALGQGPQFIFQYYEEEERQRGNFPDRFSGHQFPNYSSELNVNALLLGDSALYLCASSPGLISYEQYFGPGTRLTVT.

The chain employs TRBV28 and TRBJ2-2; 7 positions match TRBD2. This CDR3 is 15 amino acids long. J lost 6 bases, V lost 3 bases, and 7 bases had no gene match. Germline V lookup: CDR1 MDHEN, CDR2 SYDVKM. CDR3 in DNA: TGTGCCAGCAGTTTTTCGCGGGAGTCCTCCGGGGAGCTGTTTTTT. This translates into CASSFSRESSGELFF.

The chain joins TRBV5-1 to TRBJ2-3; 12 nucleotides match TRBD1. Germline CDR1 and CDR2: SGHRS and YFSETQ. V was clipped by 4 bases and J by 1 base; unmatched bases: 7. CDR3 size: 17 residues. The CDR3 is CASSPGQGARGTDTQYF. CDR3 in DNA: TGCGCCAGCAGCCCGGGACAGGGGGCTAGAGGCACAGATACGCAGTATTTT. The whole variable domain, filled in from reference TRBV5-1 and TRBJ2-3, reads KAGVTQTPRYLIKTRGQQVTLSCSPISGHRSVSWYQQTPGQGLQFLFEYFSETQRNKGNFPGRFSGRQFSNSRSEMNVSTLELGDSALYLCASSPGQGARGTDTQYFGPGTRLTVL.

With regard to this clonotype: This sequence may be a read error, since a much larger clone differs from it by one base. The CDR3 carries no conserved terminal phenylalanine or tryptophan, so it likely arises from a read error. The CDR3 DNA is TGTGCCAGCAGTCAAAGAAGCGAGCAGTACCTC. Translated, it gives CASSQRSEQYL. The chain has TRBV10-3 and TRBJ2-7; unclear D gene. The CDR3 runs to 11 residues. Germline values: CDR1 ENHRY, CDR2 SYGVKD.

The chain couples TRBV24-1 to TRBJ1-2, with TRBD1 identical over 7 bases. The germline V gene encodes CDR1 KGHDR and CDR2 SFDVKD. J gave up 3 bases and V 3 bases, and 9 bases lay outside the gene matches. The CDR3 totals 16 residues. The DNA for the CDR3 is TGTGCCACCAGTGATCCGCCGGGACAGTACTACTATGGCTACACCTTC. This translates into CATSDPPGQYYYGYTF.

This clonotype was seen a handful of times. This rearrangement joins TRBV14 to TRBJ1-3; 7 bases agree with TRBD1. The CDR3 runs 18 residues. With 8 bases clipped from V and 0 bases from J, the junction kept 16 bases outside the gene matches. Germline CDR1 reads SGHDN; CDR2 reads FVKESK. CDR3 in amino acids: CASSPLTPRQGSGNTIYF. The DNA of the CDR3 is TGTGCCAGCTCACCACTAACACCGAGACAGGGCTCTGGAAACACCATATATTTT. Using reference TRBV14 and TRBJ1-3 for the parts outside the CDR3, the full variable domain is EAGVTQFPSHSVIEKGQTVTLRCDPISGHDNLYWYRRVMGKEIKFLLHFVKESKQDESGMPNNRFLAERTGGTYSTLKVQPAELEDSGVYFCASSPLTPRQGSGNTIYFGEGSWLTVV.

Of note for this clonotype: This sequence may be a read error, since a much larger clone differs from it by one base. This chain connects TRBV5-1 to TRBJ2-1; 8 bases fit TRBD2. Unmatched junction bases numbered 6, after V lost 1 base and J lost 6 bases. The CDR3 contains 15 residues. Germline lookup yields CDR1 SGHRS and CDR2 YFSETQ. CDR3: CASSLKAGAGNEQFF. The CDR3 DNA is TGCGCCAGCAGCTTGAAAGCGGGAGCGGGCAATGAGCAGTTCTTC.

This clonotype was detected ten times or more. The CDR3 DNA reads TGTGCCAGCTCACTCCCCGCGGGCACTGCGGGAGGCTACACCTTC. This encodes CASSLPAGTAGGYTF. The chain employs TRBV18 and TRBJ1-2; D call uncertain. This CDR3 is built from 15 residues. The V and J ends lost 4 bases and 8 bases respectively, with 20 bases between them. The germline gives CDR1 KGHSH, CDR2 LQKENI. Together with reference TRBV18 and TRBJ1-2, the CDR3 gives the full variable domain: NAGVMQNPRHLVRRRGQEARLRCSPMKGHSHVYWYRQLPEEGLKFMVYLQKENIIDESGMPKERFSAEFPKEGPSILRIQQVVRGDSAAYFCASSLPAGTAGGYTFGSGTRLTVV.

Details on this clonotype: This may be a read error, as it is one base from a much larger clone. The conserved phenylalanine or tryptophan is not found at the CDR3 terminus, so this likely reflects a read error. The V and J genes are TRBV12-3 or TRBV12-4 and TRBJ2-5, with 7 bases aligning to TRBD2. V was pared by 6 bases and J by 3 bases, with 7 bases of the junction left unmatched. The CDR3 extends over 14 amino acids. The CDR3 sequence is CASRKSAGKETQYL. The DNA of the CDR3 is TGTGCCAGCAGGAAGTCAGCGGGAAAAGAGACCCAGTACCTC.

The chain is built from TRBV20-1 and TRBJ2-7; D gene ambiguous. This CDR3 is built from 14 residues. The germline gives CDR1 DFQATT, CDR2 SNEGSKA (reference sequence). The V gene lost 1 base and the J gene lost 0 bases, with 10 bases spanning the gap. CDR3 nucleotides: TGCAGTGCTAGAGGTGGATCGATCTCCTACGAGCAGTACTTC. This translates into CSARGGSISYEQYF.

This clonotype was seen many times. CDR3 bases: TGCAGTGCCTTACGGGCGTGGGCTAGCGGGGTCCAAGAGACCCAGTACTTC. Its protein is CSALRAWASGVQETQYF. The chain joins TRBV20-1 to TRBJ2-5, with 9 nucleotides matching TRBD2. Germline CDR1 and CDR2: DFQATT and SNEGSKA (reference sequence). There are 17 residues in the CDR3. The J segment lost 1 base and the V segment lost 6 bases, leaving 15 bases of the junction unmatched.

This clonotype showed up just a few times. This may be a read error: a much more frequent sequence differs by one nucleotide. The chain employs TRBV5-6 and TRBJ2-3, with 8 bases matching TRBD2. Germline V gene data show CDR1 as SGHDT and CDR2 as YYEEEE. CDR3 length equals 13 residues. CDR3 residues: CTSSSGGVDTQYF. The DNA of the CDR3 is TGTACCAGCAGCTCCGGGGGGGTCGATACGCAGTATTTT.

This clonotype was counted ten times or more. The chain joins TRBV5-1 to TRBJ2-7; TRBD1 aligns across 8 bases. There are 14 residues in the CDR3. With V trimmed by 4 bases and J by 6 bases, 9 bases remained unmatched. CDR1 SGHRS and CDR2 YFSETQ come from the germline V gene. The CDR3 DNA is TGCGCCAGCAGCCCACGACAGGGGTCCATCGAGCAGTACTTC. Amino acid sequence: CASSPRQGSIEQYF.

This clonotype has at least ten counts. V usage is TRBV12-3 or TRBV12-4 and J usage is TRBJ1-5; 9 nucleotides align to TRBD1. The CDR3 contains 18 residues. Trimming removed 6 bases from V and 5 bases from J; junction bases left unmatched: 17. The DNA for the CDR3 is TGTGCCAGCAGCCACTCCATACCCGGGACAGGGTTGGATCAGCCCCAGCATTTT. The encoded protein is CASSHSIPGTGLDQPQHF.

This clonotype has at least ten counts. V is TRBV12-5 and J is TRBJ2-5; D uncertain. Germline values: CDR1 LGHNT, CDR2 FRNRAP. CDR3 length: 13 residues. V shed 3 bases and J shed 5 bases, with 10 bases lying between them. CDR3 protein: CASGFLSSETQYF. CDR3 DNA: TGTGCTAGTGGTTTCCTCTCCTCTGAGACCCAGTACTTC. Supplemented by reference TRBV12-5 and TRBJ2-5, the full variable domain reads DARVTQTPRHKVTEMGQEVTMRCQPILGHNTVFWYRQTMMQGLELLAYFRNRAPLDDSGMPKDRFSAEMPDATLATLKIQPSEPRDSAVYFCASGFLSSETQYFGPGTRLLVL.

There are many counts of this clonotype. The V gene is TRBV19, the J gene TRBJ2-3; 11 bases agree with TRBD2. The CDR3 spans 16 residues. The J segment lost 0 bases and the V segment lost 5 bases, leaving 4 bases of the junction unmatched. The germline gives CDR1 LNHDA, CDR2 SQIVND (reference sequence). CDR3 amino acids: CASSPGLAVSTDTQYF. In DNA, the CDR3 is TGTGCCAGTAGTCCGGGACTAGCGGTTAGCACAGATACGCAGTATTTT.

In this sample, this clonotype turned up many times. This chain uses TRBV19 with TRBJ2-7; D possibly corresponds to TRBD1 (5 bases). The CDR3 extends over 13 amino acids. Between the trimmed V and J ends, which lost 3 bases and 3 bases, there was a span of 9 bases. Germline CDR1 reads LNHDA; CDR2 reads SQIVND (reference sequence). The CDR3 DNA follows: TGTGCCAGTAGTATTTTGCAGGGCTACGAGCAGTACTTC. It specifies CASSILQGYEQYF. The whole variable domain, remainder taken from reference TRBV19 and TRBJ2-7, is DGGITQSPKYLFRKEGQNVTLSCEQNLNHDAMYWYRQDPGQGLRLIYYSQIVNDFQKGDIAEGYSVSREKKESFPLTVTSAQKNPTAFYLCASSILQGYEQYFGPGTRLTVT.

This clonotype was found many times. This chain connects TRBV7-9 to TRBJ1-2, with D unclear. V was trimmed by 1 base and J by 9 bases, leaving 9 bases between them. Per germline, CDR1 SEHNR and CDR2 FQNEAQ (reference sequence). This CDR3 comprises 12 residues. The CDR3 DNA sequence: TGTGCCAGCAGCTTAGACTCCCCTAGCTACACCTTC. Translated, it gives CASSLDSPSYTF.

This clonotype was seen only a few times. The V gene is TRBV12-3 or TRBV12-4, the J gene TRBJ2-5; 8 positions match TRBD2. J was trimmed by 2 bases and V by 3 bases; bases with no gene match: 5. This CDR3 region has 15 residues. Written as DNA, the CDR3 is TGTGCCAGCAGTTTCGCCCTAGCGGGTCAAGAGACCCAGTACTTC. Translating it yields CASSFALAGQETQYF.

The chain uses TRBV7-2 and TRBJ1-4; possible D gene TRBD1, 5 bases. Trimming pared 5 bases from V and 7 bases from J, leaving 14 bases between. This CDR3 spans 14 amino acids. Germline-derived CDR1 and CDR2 are SGHTA and FQGNSA. CDR3 in amino acids: CASSKQALGEKLFF. CDR3 nucleotides: TGTGCCAGCAGCAAACAGGCCTTGGGTGAAAAACTGTTTTTT.

This clonotype was counted only a few times. V and J are TRBV28 and TRBJ2-7; 7 positions match TRBD2. The V gene's germline CDR1 is MDHEN and CDR2 SYDVKM. This CDR3 has 13 amino acids. Trimming cost V 3 bases and J 4 bases; bases outside gene matches: 3. The DNA for the CDR3 is TGTGCCAGCAGTTTGCTAGCGGCGTACGAGCAGTACTTC. This sequence encodes CASSLLAAYEQYF.

This clonotype was observed many times. The chain couples TRBV24-1 to TRBJ2-1; 10 nucleotides agree with TRBD2. J was trimmed by 5 bases and V by 4 bases; bases with no gene match: 4. CDR1 is KGHDR and CDR2 is SFDVKD in the germline V gene. The CDR3 runs 15 residues. The DNA of the CDR3 is TGTGCCACCAGTGAAGGGACTAGCGTACACAATGAGCAGTTCTTC. As protein: CATSEGTSVHNEQFF.

The genes are TRBV16 and TRBJ2-1; D is undetermined. This CDR3 region has 14 residues. Germline lookup yields CDR1 KGHSY and CDR2 FQNENV. Trimming left V 2 bases short and J 3 bases short, with 8 bases between. CDR3 region: CASSQSGHYNEQFF. The CDR3 bases are TGTGCCAGCAGCCAAAGTGGCCACTACAATGAGCAGTTCTTC.

This clonotype showed up many times. The V gene is TRBV20-1, the J gene TRBJ1-3; D remains unclear. Trimming cost V 0 bases and J 8 bases, with 5 bases left between them. CDR3 length equals 11 residues. CDR1 and CDR2 (germline): DFQATT, SNEGSKA (reference sequence). CDR3 nucleotide sequence: TGCAGTGCTAGAGATGAGGACACCATATATTTT. Its translation: CSARDEDTIYF.

This clonotype was detected ten times or more. A much larger clone sits a single nucleotide away, making a read error possible. The V call is TRBV7-6, the J call TRBJ1-6; D gene uncertain. This CDR3 has 18 residues. Germline V CDR1 and CDR2: SGHVS, FNYEAQ. The CDR3 DNA reads as TGTGCCAGCAGCCAATCCCCTGGGAGCAGCTCCTATAATCCACCCCTCCACTTT. Its protein is CASSQSPGSSSYNPPLHF.

In this sample, this clonotype turned up once. This rearrangement joins TRBV28 to TRBJ2-7; 9 positions agree with TRBD2. Germline CDR1 MDHEN, CDR2 SYDVKM. J was trimmed by 1 base and V by 1 base; bases with no gene match: 8. The CDR3 length is 17 residues. CDR3 residues: CASSLSSGGLRSYEQYF. The CDR3 DNA reads as TGTGCCAGCAGTTTATCGAGCGGGGGGCTAAGATCCTACGAGCAGTACTTC. The full variable domain, with the rest looked up from reference TRBV28 and TRBJ2-7, is DVKVTQSSRYLVKRTGEKVFLECVQDMDHENMFWYRQDPGLGLRLIYFSYDVKMKEKGDIPEGYSVSREKKERFSLILESASTNQTSMYLCASSLSSGGLRSYEQYFGPGTRLTVT.

The sample holds many counts of this clonotype. This chain uses TRBV20-1 with TRBJ2-1; 11 bases are a match to TRBD2. V dropped 0 bases and J dropped 0; count of bases not matched to a gene: 7. CDR1 and CDR2 (germline): DFQATT, SNEGSKA (reference sequence). The CDR3 length is 18 residues. Here the CDR3 DNA reads TGCAGTGCTAGAGATCCCGGGACTAGCGGACCCTCCTACAATGAGCAGTTCTTC. Translating it yields CSARDPGTSGPSYNEQFF.